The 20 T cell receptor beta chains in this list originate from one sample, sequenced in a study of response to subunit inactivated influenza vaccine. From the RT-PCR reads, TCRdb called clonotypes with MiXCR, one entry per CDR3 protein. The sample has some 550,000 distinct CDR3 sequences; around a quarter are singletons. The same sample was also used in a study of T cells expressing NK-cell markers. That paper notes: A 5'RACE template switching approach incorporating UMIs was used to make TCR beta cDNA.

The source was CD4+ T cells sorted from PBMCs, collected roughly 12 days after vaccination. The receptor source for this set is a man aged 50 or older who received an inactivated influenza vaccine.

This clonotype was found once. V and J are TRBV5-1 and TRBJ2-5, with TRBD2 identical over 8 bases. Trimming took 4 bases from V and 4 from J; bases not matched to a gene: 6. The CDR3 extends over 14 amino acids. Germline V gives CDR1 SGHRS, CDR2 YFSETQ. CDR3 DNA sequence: TGCGCCAGCAGCCCGGGGACTAGACGAGAGACCCAGTACTTC. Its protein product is CASSPGTRRETQYF.

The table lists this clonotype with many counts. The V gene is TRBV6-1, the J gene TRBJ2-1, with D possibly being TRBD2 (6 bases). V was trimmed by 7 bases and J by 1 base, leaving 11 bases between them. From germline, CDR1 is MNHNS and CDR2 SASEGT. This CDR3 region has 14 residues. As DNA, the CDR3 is TGTGCCAGCATCACGGAGGGGTCCTACAATGAGCAGTTCTTC. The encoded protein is CASITEGSYNEQFF.

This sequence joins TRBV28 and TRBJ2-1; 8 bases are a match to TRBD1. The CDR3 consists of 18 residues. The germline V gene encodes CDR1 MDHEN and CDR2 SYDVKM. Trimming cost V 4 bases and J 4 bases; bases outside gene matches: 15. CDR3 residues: CASSYASAGTGEYNEQFF. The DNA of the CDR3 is TGTGCCAGCAGTTACGCGTCCGCCGGGACAGGAGAATACAATGAGCAGTTCTTC. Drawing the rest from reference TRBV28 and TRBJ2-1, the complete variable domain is DVKVTQSSRYLVKRTGEKVFLECVQDMDHENMFWYRQDPGLGLRLIYFSYDVKMKEKGDIPEGYSVSREKKERFSLILESASTNQTSMYLCASSYASAGTGEYNEQFFGPGTRLTVL.

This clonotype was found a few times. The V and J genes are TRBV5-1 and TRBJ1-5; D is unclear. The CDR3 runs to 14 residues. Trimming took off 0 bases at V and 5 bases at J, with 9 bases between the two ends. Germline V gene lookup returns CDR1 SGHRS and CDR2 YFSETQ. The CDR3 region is CASSLDSVHQPQHF. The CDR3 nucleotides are TGCGCCAGCAGCTTGGATAGCGTTCATCAGCCCCAGCATTTT.

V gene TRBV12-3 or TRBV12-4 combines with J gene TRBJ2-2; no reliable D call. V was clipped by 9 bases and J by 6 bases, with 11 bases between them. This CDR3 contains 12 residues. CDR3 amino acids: CASLTPPGELFF. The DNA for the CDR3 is TGTGCCAGTTTGACACCGCCCGGGGAGCTGTTTTTT.

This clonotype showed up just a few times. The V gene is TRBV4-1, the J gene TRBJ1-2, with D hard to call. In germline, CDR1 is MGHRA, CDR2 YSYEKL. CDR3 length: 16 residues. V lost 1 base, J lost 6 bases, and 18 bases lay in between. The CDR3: CASSQGVNLGGNGYTF. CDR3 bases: TGCGCCAGCAGCCAAGGGGTTAACCTAGGTGGTAATGGCTACACCTTC.

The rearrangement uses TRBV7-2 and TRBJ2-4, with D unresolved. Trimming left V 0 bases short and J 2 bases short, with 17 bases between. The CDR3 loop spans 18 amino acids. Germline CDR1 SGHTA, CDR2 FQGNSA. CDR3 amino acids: CASSLAGGLPTTKNIQYF. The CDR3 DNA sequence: TGTGCCAGCAGCTTAGCCGGTGGTCTTCCAACAACCAAAAACATTCAGTACTTC.

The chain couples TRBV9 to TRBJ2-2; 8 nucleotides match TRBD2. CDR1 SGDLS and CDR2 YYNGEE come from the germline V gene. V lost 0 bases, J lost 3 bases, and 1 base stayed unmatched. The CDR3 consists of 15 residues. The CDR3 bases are TGTGCCAGCAGCGTAGGGACTAGCCACACCGGGGAGCTGTTTTTT. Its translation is CASSVGTSHTGELFF.

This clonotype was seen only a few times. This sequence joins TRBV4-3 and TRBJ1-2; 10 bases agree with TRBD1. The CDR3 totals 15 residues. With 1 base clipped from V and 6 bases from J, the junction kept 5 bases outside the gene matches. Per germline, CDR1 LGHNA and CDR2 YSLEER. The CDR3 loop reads CASSQALTGGHGYTF. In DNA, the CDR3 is TGCGCCAGCAGCCAAGCCCTGACAGGGGGCCATGGCTACACCTTC.

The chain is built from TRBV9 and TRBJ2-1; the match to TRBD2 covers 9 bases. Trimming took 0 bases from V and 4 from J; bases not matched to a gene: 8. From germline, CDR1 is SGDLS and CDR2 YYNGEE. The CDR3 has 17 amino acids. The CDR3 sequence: CASSVVTGTSSYNEQFF. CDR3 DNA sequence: TGTGCCAGCAGCGTAGTAACCGGGACTAGCAGTTACAATGAGCAGTTCTTC.

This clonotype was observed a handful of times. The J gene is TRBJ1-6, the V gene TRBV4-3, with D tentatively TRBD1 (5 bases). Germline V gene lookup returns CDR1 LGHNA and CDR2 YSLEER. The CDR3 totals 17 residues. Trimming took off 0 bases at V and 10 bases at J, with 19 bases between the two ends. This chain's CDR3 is CASSQDGRGRGGSPLHF. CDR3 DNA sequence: TGCGCCAGCAGCCAAGATGGTCGGGGCCGGGGAGGATCACCCCTCCACTTT.

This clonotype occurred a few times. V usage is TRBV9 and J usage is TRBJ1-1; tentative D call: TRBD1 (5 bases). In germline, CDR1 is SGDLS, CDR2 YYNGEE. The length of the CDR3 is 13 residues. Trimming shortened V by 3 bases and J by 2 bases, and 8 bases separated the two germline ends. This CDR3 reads CASSARTNTEAFF. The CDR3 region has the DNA TGTGCCAGCAGCGCTCGGACAAACACTGAAGCTTTCTTT.

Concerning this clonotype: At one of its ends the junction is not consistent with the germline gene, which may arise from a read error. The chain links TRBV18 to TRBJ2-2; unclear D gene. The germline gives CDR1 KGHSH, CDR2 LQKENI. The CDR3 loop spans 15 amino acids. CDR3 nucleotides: TGTGCCAGCTCTCCACGCCCCCTGAACACCGGGGAGCTGTTTTTT. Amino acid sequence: CASSPRPLNTGELFF. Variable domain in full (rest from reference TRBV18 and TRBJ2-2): NAGVMQNPRHLVRRRGQEARLRCSPMKGHSHVYWYRQLPEEGLKFMVYLQKENIIDESGMPKERFSAEFPKEGPSILRIQQVVRGDSAAYFCASSPRPLNTGELFFGEGSRLTVL.

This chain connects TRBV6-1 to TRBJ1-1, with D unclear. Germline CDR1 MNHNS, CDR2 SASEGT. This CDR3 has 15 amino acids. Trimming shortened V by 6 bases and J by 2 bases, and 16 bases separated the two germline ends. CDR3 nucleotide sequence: TGTGCCAGCAGCCCGACCTTCCAGCTTAACACTGAAGCTTTCTTT. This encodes CASSPTFQLNTEAFF.

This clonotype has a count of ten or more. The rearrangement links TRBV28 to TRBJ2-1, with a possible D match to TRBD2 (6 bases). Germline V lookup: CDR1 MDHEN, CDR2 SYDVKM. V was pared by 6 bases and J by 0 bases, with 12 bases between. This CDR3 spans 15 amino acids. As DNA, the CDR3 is TGTGCCAGCAGCAGCGGGCCAAGCTCCTACAATGAGCAGTTCTTC. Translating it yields CASSSGPSSYNEQFF.

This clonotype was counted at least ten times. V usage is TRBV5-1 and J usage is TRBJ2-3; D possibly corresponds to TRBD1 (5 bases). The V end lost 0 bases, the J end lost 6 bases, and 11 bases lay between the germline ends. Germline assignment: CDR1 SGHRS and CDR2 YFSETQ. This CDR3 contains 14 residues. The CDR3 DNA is TGCGCCAGCAGCTTGGACAGGCTACGGGATACGCAGTATTTT. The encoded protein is CASSLDRLRDTQYF.

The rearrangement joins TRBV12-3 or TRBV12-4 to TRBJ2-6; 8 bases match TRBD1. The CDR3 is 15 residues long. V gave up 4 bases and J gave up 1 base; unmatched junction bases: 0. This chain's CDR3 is CASSWTGSGANVLTF. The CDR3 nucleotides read TGTGCCAGCAGTTGGACAGGGTCTGGGGCCAACGTCCTGACTTTC.

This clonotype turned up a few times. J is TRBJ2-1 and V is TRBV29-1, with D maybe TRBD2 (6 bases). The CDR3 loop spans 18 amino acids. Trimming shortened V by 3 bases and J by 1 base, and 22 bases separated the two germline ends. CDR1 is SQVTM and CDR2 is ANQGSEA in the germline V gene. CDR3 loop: CSVDRPPGSGRSYNEQFF. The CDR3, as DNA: TGCAGCGTTGATCGCCCTCCGGGTAGCGGACGATCCTACAATGAGCAGTTCTTC.

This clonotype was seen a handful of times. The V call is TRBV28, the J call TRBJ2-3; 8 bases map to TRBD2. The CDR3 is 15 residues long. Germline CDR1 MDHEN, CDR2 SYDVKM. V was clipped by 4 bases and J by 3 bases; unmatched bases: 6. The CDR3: CASSSPGGGTDTQYF. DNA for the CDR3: TGTGCCAGCAGTTCCCCGGGAGGGGGGACAGATACGCAGTATTTT.

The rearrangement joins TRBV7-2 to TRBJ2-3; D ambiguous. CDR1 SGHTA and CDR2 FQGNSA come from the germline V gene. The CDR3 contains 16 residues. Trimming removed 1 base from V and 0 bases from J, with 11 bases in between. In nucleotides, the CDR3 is TGTGCCAGCAGCTTAGTTGACTGGCTTAGCACAGATACGCAGTATTTT. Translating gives CASSLVDWLSTDTQYF.